The clone carrying this TCR beta chain was counted between two and nine times. What it recognizes is unknown. Ophthalmopathy patients all had a Clinical Activity Score of at least 3, a NOSPECS grade of at least 4 and disease under 3 months old. V shed 2 bases and J 5 bases; nucleotides not matched to a gene: 18. The V gene's germline CDR1 is SQVTM and CDR2 ANQGSEA. The CDR3 is 17 amino acids. RNA transcripts were the template for amplifying TCR beta CDR3 regions. First-round RT-PCR of the TCR CDR3 relied on the HTBI primer set. A single record per CDR3 protein comes from TCRdb applying MiXCR to the multiplex PCR reads. The sample has fewer than 350,000 distinct CDR3 sequences; approximately 18% are singletons. The sample is drawn from a study of T cells in Graves' hyperthyroidism and ophthalmopathy. Study background: The initial diagnosis was the point when peripheral blood was collected, ahead of any treatment. The study, taken as a whole, reports: The blood repertoire included most of the expanded thyroid clonotypes above 0.001.

The chain combines TRBV29-1 with TRBJ2-7, with 7 positions matching TRBD2. The sample comprised blood. This receptor was taken from a woman aged 40 to 50 with Graves' ophthalmopathy. CDR3 in DNA: TGCAGCGTTGAAATGCAGCCCTCCCCGGGACTATCTAACGAGCAGTACTTC. Translated: CSVEMQPSPGLSNEQYF.